The next 22 T cell receptor beta chains were all read from a single sample in a study of identical twins (dated by TCRdb to between 2015 and 2016). Library preparation employed 5' RACE. The instrument given in TCRdb is Illumina HiSeq 2000. TCRdb reprocessing: public reads trimmed at Q25 with fastp, clones called with MiXCR, in-frame beta chains kept. Rows are unified per CDR3 protein, each entry keeping the most common DNA and genes. The sample includes 400,000 to 550,000 distinct CDR3 sequences, with 20% to 25% observed a single time. Of the sample, about 3% is held by the ten largest clones. The data were also submitted as part of a second study, on T cells expressing NK-cell markers.

The sequenced sample was CD4+ T cells sorted from blood. These receptors all stem from a woman aged 18-29 years in good health.

There are a few counts of this clonotype. This chain joins TRBV7-9 and TRBJ2-7; D not certain. This CDR3 has 14 residues. The germline V gene encodes CDR1 SEHNR and CDR2 FQNEAQ (reference sequence). The V end lost 5 bases, the J end lost 3 bases, and 14 bases lay between the germline ends. The CDR3 DNA reads as TGTGCCAGCAGCCAAACCCAGAGTTACTACGAGCAGTACTTC. This translates into CASSQTQSYYEQYF.

This clonotype showed up many times. The J gene is TRBJ1-4, the V gene TRBV7-9, with D hard to call. CDR1 is SEHNR, CDR2 FQNEAQ, per germline (reference sequence). The CDR3 covers 15 residues. V was shortened by 3 bases and J by 0 bases, with 8 bases between the two germline ends. This CDR3 is CASSLTATTNEKLFF. Here the CDR3 DNA reads TGTGCCAGCAGCTTGACGGCTACAACTAATGAAAAACTGTTTTTT.

This clonotype was seen more than once but under ten times. This chain links TRBV6-2 or TRBV6-3 with TRBJ2-5; D gene uncertain. V lost 2 bases and J 7 bases, leaving 14 bases between the germline ends. This CDR3 is 14 amino acids long. Germline V gene data show CDR1 as MNHEY and CDR2 as SVGEGT. CDR3 loop: CASSYPDAMRTQYF. The DNA of the CDR3 is TGTGCCAGCAGTTACCCGGATGCTATGAGGACCCAGTACTTC.

This chain joins TRBV20-1 and TRBJ2-5; unclear D gene. The V gene lost 3 bases and the J gene lost 2 bases, with 13 bases spanning the gap. The CDR3 covers 14 residues. Germline loops: CDR1 DFQATT, CDR2 SNEGSKA (reference sequence). The CDR3, as DNA: TGCAGTGCTAGCAAAACCACGAGGCAAGAGACCCAGTACTTC. Protein: CSASKTTRQETQYF.

The chain couples TRBV5-5 to TRBJ2-3, with 8 bases aligning to TRBD1. Germline assignment: CDR1 SGHKS and CDR2 YYEKEE (reference sequence). CDR3 length: 16 amino acids. The V and J ends lost 4 bases and 0 bases, in that order; junction bases with no gene match: 7. DNA of the CDR3: TGTGCCAGCAGCGCAAGACAGGGGACTAGCACAGATACGCAGTATTTT. Translated: CASSARQGTSTDTQYF.

This clonotype was observed many times. The chain recombines TRBV7-2 with TRBJ2-1; 15 positions agree with TRBD2. There are 17 residues in the CDR3. The V gene end was trimmed by 10 bases and the J gene end by 0 bases; junction bases not matched to a gene: 7. CDR1 is SGHTA and CDR2 is FQGNSA in the germline V gene. The CDR3 loop reads CATKRTSGRASYNEQFF. Written as DNA, the CDR3 is TGTGCCACCAAGCGGACTAGCGGGAGGGCCTCCTACAATGAGCAGTTCTTC. Drawing the rest from reference TRBV7-2 and TRBJ2-1, the complete variable domain is GAGVSQSPSNKVTEKGKDVELRCDPISGHTALYWYRQSLGQGLEFLIYFQGNSAPDKSGLPSDRFSAERTGGSVSTLTIQRTQQEDSAVYLCATKRTSGRASYNEQFFGPGTRLTVL.

The V call is TRBV12-3 or TRBV12-4, the J call TRBJ1-5; weak D call: TRBD1 (6 bases). With 5 bases removed from V and 4 bases from J, the gap between germline ends came to 12 bases. This CDR3 region has 14 residues. In DNA form, the CDR3 reads TGTGCCAGCAGTATACAGGGTTTAAATCAGCCCCAGCATTTT. Translating it yields CASSIQGLNQPQHF.

This clonotype has only a few counts. V is TRBV7-6 and J is TRBJ2-7; no clear D. The V gene's germline CDR1 is SGHVS and CDR2 FNYEAQ. The CDR3 length is 15 residues. V lost 2 bases, J lost 3 bases, and 14 bases lay in between. In DNA, the CDR3 is TGTGCCAGCAGCTTATTGCAGAGCTACCTCTACGAGCAGTACTTC. This gives the protein CASSLLQSYLYEQYF. Variable domain in full (rest from reference TRBV7-6 and TRBJ2-7): GAGVSQSPRYKVTKRGQDVALRCDPISGHVSLYWYRQALGQGPEFLTYFNYEAQQDKSGLPNDRFSAERPEGSISTLTIQRTEQRDSAMYRCASSLLQSYLYEQYFGPGTRLTVT.

The CDR3 sequence is CSSLAGYNEQFF. CDR3 DNA sequence: TGCAGCTCGTTGGCAGGATACAATGAGCAGTTCTTC. This sequence joins TRBV29-1 and TRBJ2-1; unclear D gene. CDR3 length: 12 residues. V lost 8 bases and J 4 bases, leaving 12 bases between the germline ends. CDR1 is SQVTM and CDR2 is ANQGSEA in the germline V gene.

This clonotype was seen a few times. V gene TRBV29-1 combines with J gene TRBJ1-2; 9 bases are a match to TRBD1. The V gene end was trimmed by 1 base and the J gene end by 1 base; junction bases not matched to a gene: 4. The CDR3 totals 15 residues. Germline values: CDR1 SQVTM, CDR2 ANQGSEA. The CDR3 reads CSVEGGTGFNYGYTF. The CDR3 DNA follows: TGCAGCGTTGAAGGCGGGACAGGGTTTAACTATGGCTACACCTTC. Based on the CDR3 plus reference TRBV29-1 and TRBJ1-2, the full variable domain is SAVISQKPSRDICQRGTSLTIQCQVDSQVTMMFWYRQQPGQSLTLIATANQGSEATYESGFVIDKFPISRPNLTFSTLTVSNMSPEDSSIYLCSVEGGTGFNYGYTFGSGTRLTVV.

The V call is TRBV20-1, the J call TRBJ1-1, with D uncertain. The CDR3 contains 11 residues. Germline V lookup: CDR1 DFQATT, CDR2 SNEGSKA (reference sequence). This CDR3 is CSSSADTEAFF. CDR3 DNA: TGCAGCAGCTCGGCTGACACTGAAGCTTTCTTT.

This clonotype was found a few times. V and J are TRBV5-5 and TRBJ2-7, with D possibly matching TRBD1 (5 bases). The CDR3 covers 10 residues. The germline CDR1 and CDR2 sequences are SGHKS and YYEKEE (reference sequence). V lost 5 bases and J 6 bases, leaving 6 bases between the germline ends. The CDR3 DNA is TGTGCCAGCAGTGGGGCCGAGCAGTACTTC. Protein sequence: CASSGAEQYF.

This rearrangement joins TRBV11-1 to TRBJ2-1, with TRBD1 as a possible D gene (6 bases). Germline values: CDR1 SGHAT, CDR2 FQDESV (reference sequence). This CDR3 is built from 15 residues. The V and J ends lost 3 bases and 4 bases respectively, with 13 bases between them. This CDR3 is CASSFAGTPYNEQFF. The CDR3 DNA reads as TGTGCCAGCAGCTTTGCCGGGACACCGTACAATGAGCAGTTCTTC. Combining the CDR3 with reference TRBV11-1 and TRBJ2-1 gives the whole variable domain EAEVAQSPRYKITEKSQAVAFWCDPISGHATLYWYRQILGQGPELLVQFQDESVVDDSQLPKDRFSAERLKGVDSTLKIQPAELGDSAMYLCASSFAGTPYNEQFFGPGTRLTVL.

V is TRBV21-1 and J is TRBJ2-3. TRBV21-1 is noted as a pseudogene. The CDR3 has 14 residues. The CDR3 protein is CASSKKSSTDTQYF. The CDR3 region has the DNA TGTGCCAGCAGCAAAAAATCTAGCACAGATACGCAGTATTTT.

The gene calls are TRBV7-8 and TRBJ2-2; D unclear. V gave up 1 base and J gave up 0 bases, with 9 bases separating them. Germline loops: CDR1 SGHVS, CDR2 FQNEAQ. The length of the CDR3 is 16 residues. The CDR3, as DNA: TGTGCCAGCAGCTTAGGAGCGAGCTCGAACACCGGGGAGCTGTTTTTT. It codes for CASSLGASSNTGELFF.

The chain carries TRBV6-5 and TRBJ1-2, with a weak D call TRBD1 (5 bases). Looked up from germline, CDR1 is MNHEY and CDR2 is SVGAGI. This CDR3 has 14 amino acids. Trimming took 2 bases from V and 5 from J, leaving 12 bases between them. The CDR3 sequence is CASSYEGEGYGYTF. Written as DNA, the CDR3 is TGTGCCAGCAGTTACGAGGGCGAGGGGTATGGCTACACCTTC.

This clonotype was counted a few times. This chain connects TRBV7-9 to TRBJ1-5; D might be TRBD1 (5 bases). Per germline, CDR1 SEHNR and CDR2 FQNEAQ (reference sequence). The CDR3 extends over 15 amino acids. The V gene lost 5 bases and the J gene lost 2 bases, with 13 bases spanning the gap. In nucleotides, the CDR3 is TGTGCCAGCAGCCGAGGGGACTTTGGCAATCAGCCCCAGCATTTT. It is translated as CASSRGDFGNQPQHF.

The rearrangement joins TRBV20-1 to TRBJ2-7; 7 bases are a match to TRBD2. The germline gives CDR1 DFQATT, CDR2 SNEGSKA (reference sequence). This CDR3 spans 14 amino acids. V lost 1 base to trimming and J lost 5 bases; unmatched junction nucleotides: 8. The CDR3 DNA reads as TGCAGTGCTAGAGGTTGGGGGGGAATTAACGAGCAGTACTTC. It is translated as CSARGWGGINEQYF.

This clonotype was found a few times. The chain carries TRBV5-1 and TRBJ2-1; D unresolved. The CDR3 has 13 residues. Germline assignment: CDR1 SGHRS and CDR2 YFSETQ. V lost 6 bases, J lost 0 bases, and 7 bases lay in between. CDR3 amino acids: CASKESSYNEQFF. The CDR3 DNA is TGCGCCAGCAAGGAAAGCTCCTACAATGAGCAGTTCTTC. Full variable domain (rest looked up from reference TRBV5-1 and TRBJ2-1): KAGVTQTPRYLIKTRGQQVTLSCSPISGHRSVSWYQQTPGQGLQFLFEYFSETQRNKGNFPGRFSGRQFSNSRSEMNVSTLELGDSALYLCASKESSYNEQFFGPGTRLTVL.

This clonotype has ten or more counts. The V and J genes are TRBV11-2 and TRBJ2-7, with TRBD2 identical over 9 bases. The V segment lost 3 bases and the J segment 2 bases; nucleotides outside the gene matches: 11. CDR3 size: 17 residues. CDR1 SGHAT and CDR2 FQNNGV come from the germline V gene. Here the CDR3 DNA reads TGTGCCAGCAGCTTGCCTAGCGGGAAGGATAAACCCTACGAGCAGTACTTC. Translated: CASSLPSGKDKPYEQYF. The entire variable domain, with the rest obtained from reference TRBV11-2 and TRBJ2-7, is as follows: EAGVAQSPRYKIIEKRQSVAFWCNPISGHATLYWYQQILGQGPKLLIQFQNNGVVDDSQLPKDRFSAERLKGVDSTLKIQPAKLEDSAVYLCASSLPSGKDKPYEQYFGPGTRLTVT.

The chain joins TRBV9 to TRBJ2-7, with a weak D call TRBD1 (6 bases). The V and J ends lost 5 bases and 5 bases respectively, with 17 bases between them. The CDR3 has 14 residues. Germline CDR1 reads SGDLS; CDR2 reads YYNGEE. The DNA of the CDR3 is TGTGCCAGCAGTACCCCCGGGACATTTAACGAGCAGTACTTC. Its protein is CASSTPGTFNEQYF.

The rearrangement uses TRBV12-3 or TRBV12-4 and TRBJ2-7; D uncertain. The CDR3 sequence is 13 residues long. The germline V and J ends were trimmed by 6 bases and 5 bases, with 14 bases remaining between them. Here the CDR3 reads CASRRSNGDEQYF. The DNA of the CDR3 is TGTGCCAGCAGGAGGTCGAATGGGGACGAGCAGTACTTC.